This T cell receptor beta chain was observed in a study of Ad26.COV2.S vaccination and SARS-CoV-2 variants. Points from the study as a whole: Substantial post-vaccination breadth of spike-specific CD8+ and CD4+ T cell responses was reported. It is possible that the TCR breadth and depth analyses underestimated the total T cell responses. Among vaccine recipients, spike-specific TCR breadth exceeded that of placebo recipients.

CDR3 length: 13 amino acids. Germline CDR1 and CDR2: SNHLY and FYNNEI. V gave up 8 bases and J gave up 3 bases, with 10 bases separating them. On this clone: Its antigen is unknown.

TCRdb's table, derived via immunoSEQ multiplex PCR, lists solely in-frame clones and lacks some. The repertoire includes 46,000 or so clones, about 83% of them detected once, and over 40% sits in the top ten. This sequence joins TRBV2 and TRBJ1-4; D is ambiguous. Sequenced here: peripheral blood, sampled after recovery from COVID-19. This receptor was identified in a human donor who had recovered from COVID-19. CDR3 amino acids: CASLYSPNEKLFF. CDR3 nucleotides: TGTGCCAGCTTATACAGCCCTAATGAAAAACTGTTTTTT.